One T cell receptor (beta chain) is described in this entry. Its recognized antigen is unknown. Per-base qualities were not stored, and no clone one base away is much larger. The sample is drawn from a study of vaccination effects on CD4 cells after COVID-19 (dated by TCRdb to between 2020 and 2023). A note on the overall study: Each participant received two doses of an mRNA SARS-CoV-2 vaccine, either BNT162b2 or mRNA-1273. A total of 9 to 11 COVID-19 convalescent patients and a handful of SARS-CoV-2-naive healthy vaccine recipients were included in the full study. SARS-CoV-2 spike-specific CD4+ TCR repertoires were compared before and after mRNA vaccination in COVID-19 convalescent patients and in infection-naive vaccine recipients. Cultures from other donors in the study were sequenced using the Oncomine TCR Beta short-read assay on an Illumina iSeq 100. Study-wide findings and limitations: Limitations of the study were the small number of convalescent patients and the absence of early post-infection timepoints. Clones induced by infection and clones induced by vaccination both contracted markedly at late timepoints after vaccination, which fits with T cell responses waning over time. In healthy vaccine recipients, vaccine-induced clones were almost all SARS-CoV-2 mono-reactive, with only 1 of 255 being cross-reactive with common cold coronaviruses.

In the ViraFEST assay, PBMC were stimulated with viral peptide pools, and antigen-specific CD4+ T cell clonotypes were then identified by expansion using TCR sequencing. After more than 9 days of culture, CD4+ T cells were isolated with the EasySep CD4+ T cell isolation kit. The absence of prior SARS-CoV-2 infection in healthy vaccine recipients was confirmed by negative nucleocapsid antibodies before and after vaccination. Some 2.2 million PBMC per well were cultured in IMDM with about 4.8% human AB serum, around 9.1 IU/ml IL-2 and gentamicin, plus 10 ug/ml peptides. Half of the culture medium was replaced with fresh IL-2-containing medium on days 3 and 7. Unless noted otherwise, every peptide stimulation condition was grown in triplicate wells. Using Ficoll-Paque Plus gradient centrifugation, PBMC were separated from whole blood and then either used fresh or cryopreserved at -140C. The overlapping peptide pools covered the spike proteins of SARS-CoV-2 as well as those of the common cold coronaviruses HCoV-NL63, HCoV-OC43 and HCoV-229E. The QIAamp micro DNA kit was used to extract genomic DNA from the cultured CD4+ T cells.

Libraries came from the immunoSEQ multiplex PCR assay. DNA from the cultured and isolated CD4+ T cells underwent TCR beta CDR3 sequencing. From the authors' description of their analysis: Non-productive TCR sequences were removed and reads were trimmed to the CDR3 region, keeping CDR3s of at least 7 amino acids. Antigen-specific clonotypes were identified using the MANAFEST web app by comparison of expansion in peptide wells against reference cultures. To be called positive, a clone needed expansion at FDR<0.05 compared with the reference and with all other wells, an odds ratio greater than 5, and a frequency greater than 0.1% in two replicate wells. A clonotype was defined as cross-reactive if the clonotype was significantly expanded both in SARS-CoV-2 spike wells and in at least one common cold coronavirus spike condition. Levenshtein distance calculated with the stringdist R package was used to assess CDR3 similarity, and unrooted trees were constructed with ape in R 3.6.1. The table was pulled from immuneACCESS by TCRdb, which kept in-frame rearrangements only. Such tables lose some clones; where checked, under half of the loss comes from unresolved V genes, and the rest has no known cause. That table furnishes V, J and clone size, whereas the DNA furnished D and trimming. Counted in this sample were about 68,000 clones; about four fifths of them appeared once. The leading ten clones occupy 12% of the sample.

For CDR1 and CDR2, the germline V gene (reference sequence) lists MNHEY and SMNVEV. V loses 8 bases of germline sequence and J loses 2 bases, and the interval between the two ends is 11 bases. Including cysteine and phenylalanine, the CDR3 has 13 amino acids. This entry keeps only the CDR3 DNA: 39 bases, framed from base 1. This sequence originates from a human donor who received a COVID-19 vaccine. Specimen: CD4+ T cells from PBMCs cultured with SARS-CoV-2 spike peptides, collected before COVID-19 vaccination. The cell subset or site label corresponds to: SARS-CoV-2 spike overlapping peptide pool stimulation. This chain is built from TRBV27 and TRBJ2-3; D gene: possibly TRBD1, on 6 matching bases. The DNA sequence follows: TGTGCCAGCCGAGGGACAAACACAGATACGCAGTATTTT. Its product reads: CASRGTNTDTQYF.